This T cell receptor (beta chain) was observed in a study of lymphopenia after photon versus proton radiotherapy. Study-level results: Oligoclonal CD8+ Temra expansion after nadir drove photon patients' diversity drop. A bigger post-nadir fall in TCR diversity correlated inversely with survival time in deceased patients. Proton therapy kept repertoires fairly stable, unlike photons, which gained effector/memory cells.

The CDR3 totals 16 residues. Per the germline V gene, CDR1 is SGHVS and CDR2 is FQNEAQ. V gave up 1 base and J gave up 2 bases, with 15 bases separating them. For this clone: Its antigen is not known.

The assay was immunoSEQ multiplex PCR, and TCRdb's table has in-frame clones only and misses some. Of 75,000 or so clones detected, around 80% appear once; the ten largest clones hold around 1.4%. This TCR derives from a man in his fifties or sixties with pancreatic cancer. The V gene is TRBV7-8, the J gene TRBJ2-7, with D perhaps matching TRBD1 (5 bases). The specimen was peripheral blood, collected from a patient treated with proton-based radiotherapy. The CDR3 sequence: CASSLGVRVGAYEQYF. Written as DNA, the CDR3 is TGTGCCAGCAGCTTAGGCGTTCGAGTAGGGGCCTACGAGCAGTACTTC.